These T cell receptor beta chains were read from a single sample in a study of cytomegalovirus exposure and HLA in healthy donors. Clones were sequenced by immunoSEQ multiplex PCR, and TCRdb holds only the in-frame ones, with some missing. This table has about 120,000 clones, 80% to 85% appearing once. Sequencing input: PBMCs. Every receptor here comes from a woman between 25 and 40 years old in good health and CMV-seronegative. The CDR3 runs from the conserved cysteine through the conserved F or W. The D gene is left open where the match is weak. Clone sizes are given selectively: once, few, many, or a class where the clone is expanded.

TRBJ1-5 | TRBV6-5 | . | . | CATHLEDWGNQPQHF | TGTGCCACCCACTTGGAGGATTGGGGCAATCAGCCCCAGCATTTT
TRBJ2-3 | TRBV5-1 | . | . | CASSPGTLTDTQYF | TGCGCCAGCAGCCCCGGGACACTCACAGATACGCAGTATTTT
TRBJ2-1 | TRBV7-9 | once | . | CASSFRGEQFF | TGTGCCAGCAGCTTCCGGGGAGAGCAGTTCTTC
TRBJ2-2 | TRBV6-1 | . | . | CASSYRVDNTGELFF | TGTGCCAGCAGCTACAGGGTGGATAACACCGGGGAGCTGTTTTTT
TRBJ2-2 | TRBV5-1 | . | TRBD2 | CASSLLAGNPGELFF | TGCGCCAGCAGCTTACTAGCGGGGAATCCCGGGGAGCTGTTTTTT
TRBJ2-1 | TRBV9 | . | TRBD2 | CASSVGEREGSLEQFF | TGTGCCAGCAGCGTAGGGGAGCGGGAGGGCTCCTTGGAGCAGTTCTTC
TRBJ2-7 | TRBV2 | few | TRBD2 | CASKRTSGRAGPEQYF | TGTGCCAGCAAGCGGACTAGCGGGAGGGCGGGGCCCGAGCAGTACTTC
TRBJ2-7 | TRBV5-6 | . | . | CASSLAGSREQYF | TGTGCCAGCAGCTTGGCAGGGTCGCGCGAGCAGTACTTC
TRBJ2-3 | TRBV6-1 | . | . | CASSESRAASTDTQYF | TGTGCCAGCAGTGAAAGCAGAGCGGCTAGCACAGATACGCAGTATTTT
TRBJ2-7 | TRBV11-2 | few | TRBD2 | CASSLGTSGRACEQYF | TGTGCCAGCAGCTTAGGGACTAGCGGGAGGGCCTGTGAGCAGTACTTC
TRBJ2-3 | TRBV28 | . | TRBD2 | CASSTLPGGSTSGRTNTQYF | TGTGCCAGCAGTACTCTACCCGGGGGAAGTACTAGCGGTCGCACGAATACGCAGTATTTT
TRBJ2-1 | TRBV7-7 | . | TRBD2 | CASSASSSGSDEQFF | TGTGCCAGCAGCGCGTCGAGTAGCGGGAGCGATGAGCAGTTCTTC
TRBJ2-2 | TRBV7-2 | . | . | CASSLLGQNTGELFF | TGTGCCAGCAGCTTACTGGGACAGAACACCGGGGAGCTGTTTTTT
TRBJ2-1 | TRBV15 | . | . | CATGVNNEQFF | TGTGCCACCGGAGTCAACAATGAGCAGTTCTTC
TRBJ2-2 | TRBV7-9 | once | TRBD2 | CASRTSGNPTGELFF | TGTGCCAGCAGGACTAGCGGGAATCCCACCGGGGAGCTGTTTTTT
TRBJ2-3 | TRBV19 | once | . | CASSIHWGSESTDTQYF | TGTGCCAGTAGTATTCATTGGGGTAGCGAAAGCACAGATACGCAGTATTTT
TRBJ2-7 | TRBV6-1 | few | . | CASSLKLAPYEQYF | TGTGCCAGCAGTTTGAAACTAGCACCCTACGAGCAGTACTTC
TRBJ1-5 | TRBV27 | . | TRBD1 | CASSLWNPGGGQPQHF | TGTGCCAGCAGTTTATGGAACCCAGGGGGCGGTCAGCCCCAGCATTTT
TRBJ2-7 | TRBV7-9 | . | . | CSSSSRPTGLVYEQYF | TGTTCCAGCAGCTCGCGACCTACGGGACTCGTCTACGAGCAGTACTTC
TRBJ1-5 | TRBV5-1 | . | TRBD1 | CASSLTGQEGQPQHF | TGCGCCAGCAGCTTGACGGGACAGGAAGGCCAGCCCCAGCATTTT
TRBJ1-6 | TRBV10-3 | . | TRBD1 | CAISDDRGYSPLHF | TGTGCCATCAGTGATGACAGGGGGTATTCACCCCTCCACTTT
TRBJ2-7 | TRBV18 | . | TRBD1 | CASSPGTGGPEQYF | TGTGCCAGCTCACCAGGGACAGGGGGCCCCGAGCAGTACTTC
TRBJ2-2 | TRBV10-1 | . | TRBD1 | CASSDHQGQGNTGELFF | TGCGCCAGCAGTGACCATCAGGGACAGGGAAACACCGGGGAGCTGTTTTTT
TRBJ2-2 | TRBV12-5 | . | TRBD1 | CARGTENTGELFF | TGTGCTAGAGGGACAGAAAACACCGGGGAGCTGTTTTTT
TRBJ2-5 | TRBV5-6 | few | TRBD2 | CASRWGLGGETQYF | TGTGCCAGCAGATGGGGACTAGGAGGAGAGACCCAGTACTTC
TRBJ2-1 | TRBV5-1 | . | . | CASSATSQYNEQFF | TGCGCCAGCAGCGCAACTAGCCAGTACAATGAGCAGTTCTTC
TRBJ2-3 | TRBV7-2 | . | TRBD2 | CASSKLALSTDTQYF | TGTGCCAGCAGCAAACTAGCGCTTAGCACAGATACGCAGTATTTT
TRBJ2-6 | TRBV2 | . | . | CASNRGSGANVLTF | TGTGCCAGCAACCGAGGCTCTGGGGCCAACGTCCTGACTTTC
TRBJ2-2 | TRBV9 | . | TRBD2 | CASSVATASGVAGTGELFF | TGTGCCAGCAGCGTAGCTACGGCTAGCGGAGTTGCGGGCACCGGGGAGCTGTTTTTT
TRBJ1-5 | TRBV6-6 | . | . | CASSYAAQGSNQPQHF | TGTGCCAGCAGTTACGCCGCCCAGGGCAGCAATCAGCCCCAGCATTTT
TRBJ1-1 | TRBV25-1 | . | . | CASSELMGASEAFF | TGTGCCAGCAGTGAATTAATGGGGGCGAGTGAAGCTTTCTTT
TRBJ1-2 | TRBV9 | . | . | CASSVGSGDEGYTF | TGTGCCAGCAGCGTAGGTTCCGGAGACGAGGGCTACACCTTC
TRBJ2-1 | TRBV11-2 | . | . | CASSSPLGGGPYNEQFF | TGTGCCAGCAGCTCACCCTTAGGGGGAGGGCCCTACAATGAGCAGTTCTTC
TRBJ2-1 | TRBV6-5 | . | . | CASSYSNGGNNEQFF | TGTGCCAGCAGTTACTCGAATGGCGGAAACAATGAGCAGTTCTTC
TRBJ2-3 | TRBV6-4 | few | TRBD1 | CASSEETGGADTQYF | TGTGCCAGCAGTGAGGAGACAGGGGGCGCAGATACGCAGTATTTT
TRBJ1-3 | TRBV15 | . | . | CATSATDGGSGNTIYF | TGTGCCACCAGCGCCACGGACGGGGGCTCTGGAAACACCATATATTTT
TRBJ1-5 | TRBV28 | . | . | CASRTSVTDQPQHF | TGTGCCAGCAGAACGTCGGTTACCGATCAGCCCCAGCATTTT